These 3 T cell receptor beta chains share one sample of origin, sequenced in a study of CD8 T cells in ankylosing spondylitis. Each CDR3 protein gets one entry after TCRdb re-called the 5' RACE reads with MiXCR. Among about 240,000 distinct CDR3 sequences listed, roughly 8.6% were seen once. The sequenced sample was blood, either unsorted or a sorted T cell fraction (not recorded which). The receptors stem from a male donor with ankylosing spondylitis or in good health (not recorded which).

This clonotype was counted ten times or more. The chain is built from TRBV5-5 and TRBJ2-3; tentatively, D is TRBD1 (6 bases). This CDR3 is 14 amino acids long. V lost 4 bases to trimming and J lost 14 bases, with 23 bases between them. The V gene's germline CDR1 is SGHKS and CDR2 YYEKEE (reference sequence). The chain's CDR3 is CASSTSNRAWIGYF. Here the CDR3 DNA reads TGTGCCAGCAGCACCTCGAACAGGGCCTGGATTGGGTATTTT.

V usage is TRBV6-5 and J usage is TRBJ1-1; D not resolved. CDR1 and CDR2 from the germline V gene are MNHEY and SVGAGI. The CDR3 consists of 14 residues. V was clipped by 7 bases and J by 1 base, with 13 bases between them. This chain's CDR3 is CASTNLARNTEAFF. The DNA of the CDR3 is TGTGCCAGCACCAATCTCGCCAGGAACACTGAAGCTTTCTTT.

This clonotype was picked up a small number of times. This chain uses TRBV5-1 with TRBJ2-5, with 10 bases identical to TRBD1. The germline V gene encodes CDR1 SGHRS and CDR2 YFSETQ. The CDR3 has 15 amino acids. V shed 2 bases and J 4 bases; nucleotides not matched to a gene: 5. CDR3 sequence (DNA): TGCGCCAGCAGCTTTGGACAGGGGGTAGCAGAGACCCAGTACTTC. Protein: CASSFGQGVAETQYF.